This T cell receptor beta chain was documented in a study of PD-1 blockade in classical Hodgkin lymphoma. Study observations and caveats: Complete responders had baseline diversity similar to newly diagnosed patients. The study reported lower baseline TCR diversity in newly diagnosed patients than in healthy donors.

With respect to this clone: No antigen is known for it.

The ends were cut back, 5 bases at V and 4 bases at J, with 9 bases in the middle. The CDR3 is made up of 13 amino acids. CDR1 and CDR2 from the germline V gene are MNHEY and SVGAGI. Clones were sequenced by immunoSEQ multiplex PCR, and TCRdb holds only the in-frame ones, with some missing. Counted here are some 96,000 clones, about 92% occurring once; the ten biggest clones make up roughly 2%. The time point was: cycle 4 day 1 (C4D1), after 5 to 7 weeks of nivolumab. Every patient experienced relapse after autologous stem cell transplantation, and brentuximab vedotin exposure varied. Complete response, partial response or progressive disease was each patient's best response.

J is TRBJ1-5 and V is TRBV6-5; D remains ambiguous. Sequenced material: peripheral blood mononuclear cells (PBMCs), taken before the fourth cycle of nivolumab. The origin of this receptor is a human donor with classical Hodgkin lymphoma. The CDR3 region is CASSATRNQPQHF. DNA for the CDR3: TGTGCCAGCAGTGCAACAAGGAATCAGCCCCAGCATTTT.